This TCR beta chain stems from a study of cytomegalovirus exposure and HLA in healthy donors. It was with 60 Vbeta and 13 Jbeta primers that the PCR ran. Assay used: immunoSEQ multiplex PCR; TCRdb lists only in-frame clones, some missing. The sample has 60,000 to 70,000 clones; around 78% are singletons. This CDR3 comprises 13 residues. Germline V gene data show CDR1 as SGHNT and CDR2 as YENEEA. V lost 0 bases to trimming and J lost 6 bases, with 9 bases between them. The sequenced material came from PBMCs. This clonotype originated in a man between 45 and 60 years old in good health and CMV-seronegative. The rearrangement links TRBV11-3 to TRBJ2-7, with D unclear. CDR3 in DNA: TGTGCCAGCAGCTTAGATACGCGTGCCGAGCAGTACTTC. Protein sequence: CASSLDTRAEQYF. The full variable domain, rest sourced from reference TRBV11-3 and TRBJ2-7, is EAGVVQSPRYKIIEKKQPVAFWCNPISGHNTLYWYLQNLGQGPELLIRYENEEAVDDSQLPKDRFSAERLKGVDSTLKIQPAELGDSAVYLCASSLDTRAEQYFGPGTRLTVT.